These 8 T cell receptor beta chains were all obtained from the same sample, sequenced in a study of cytomegalovirus exposure and HLA in healthy donors. The PCR ran on 60 Vbeta and 13 Jbeta primers. The assay was immunoSEQ multiplex PCR, and TCRdb's table has in-frame clones only and misses some. In the table there are 140,000 to 150,000 clones, around 80% of which are singletons. The sequenced material came from PBMCs. These receptors all stem from a woman aged 30 to 39 in good health and CMV-seronegative.

The rearrangement links TRBV15 to TRBJ1-6; 8 nucleotides line up with TRBD1. J was trimmed by 2 bases and V by 6 bases; bases with no gene match: 0. This CDR3 region has 14 residues. Germline V gives CDR1 LNHNV, CDR2 YYDKDF (reference sequence). In nucleotides, the CDR3 is TGTGCCACCAGACAGGGGGCCTATAATTCACCCCTCCACTTT. This translates into CATRQGAYNSPLHF.

The chain has TRBV4-1 and TRBJ2-5, with 8 bases identical to TRBD1. The CDR3 has 19 residues. Trimming at V came to 2 bases and at J to 7 bases, leaving 21 bases not matched to a gene. The germline V gene encodes CDR1 MGHRA and CDR2 YSYEKL. CDR3 DNA sequence: TGCGCCAGCAGCCAAATCCGACAGGGGTTGGTGGCAGTCCCATCGACCCAGTACTTC. This translates into CASSQIRQGLVAVPSTQYF.

The V and J genes are TRBV7-3 and TRBJ2-5, with TRBD1 identical over 9 bases. Germline loops: CDR1 SGHTA, CDR2 FQGTGA. The V and J ends lost 2 bases and 1 base, in that order; junction bases with no gene match: 5. The CDR3 consists of 16 residues. CDR3 DNA: TGTGCCAGCAGCTTAGGGACAGGGCAGGTCCAAGAGACCCAGTACTTC. This encodes CASSLGTGQVQETQYF.

The genes are TRBV4-3 and TRBJ1-2, with 7 bases fitting TRBD1. Germline CDR1 LGHNA, CDR2 YSLEER. The J segment lost 8 bases and the V segment lost 0 bases, leaving 9 bases of the junction unmatched. This CDR3 comprises 15 residues. The CDR3 spells CASSQETGLGGGYTF. For the CDR3, the DNA is TGCGCCAGCAGCCAAGAGACAGGGCTGGGTGGGGGCTACACCTTC.

The chain carries TRBV7-8 and TRBJ2-2; 7 bases line up with TRBD2. With 5 bases clipped from V and 1 base from J, the junction kept 7 bases outside the gene matches. Germline CDR1 SGHVS, CDR2 FQNEAQ. This CDR3 spans 16 amino acids. CDR3 nucleotides: TGTGCCAGCAGCCCCATCGGCGGGGGGAACACCGGGGAGCTGTTTTTT. Its translation is CASSPIGGGNTGELFF.

The genes are TRBV30 and TRBJ1-2; D is unclear. This CDR3 has 14 amino acids. CDR1 is GTSNPN and CDR2 is SVGIG in the germline V gene (reference sequence). V was trimmed by 0 bases and J by 7 bases, leaving 15 bases between them. CDR3 in amino acids: CAWSVRIPAGGYTF. In DNA form, the CDR3 reads TGTGCCTGGAGTGTACGAATCCCGGCGGGTGGCTACACCTTC.

The J gene is TRBJ1-1, the V gene TRBV6-5, with D perhaps matching TRBD1 (5 bases). Germline V CDR1 and CDR2: MNHEY, SVGAGI. The CDR3 contains 11 residues. V dropped 11 bases and J dropped 8 bases, with 15 bases sitting between them. CDR3 DNA sequence: TGTGCCGCAGCAGGGTTTGCCGAAGCTTTCTTT. This sequence encodes CAAAGFAEAFF.

The rearrangement uses TRBV2 and TRBJ2-1; 9 bases match TRBD1. V lost 2 bases to trimming and J lost 12 bases; unmatched junction nucleotides: 8. The CDR3 has 14 residues. CDR1 SNHLY and CDR2 FYNNEI come from the germline V gene. CDR3 in amino acids: CASSETRKTGGQFF. CDR3 DNA sequence: TGTGCCAGCAGTGAAACCAGAAAGACAGGGGGGCAGTTCTTC.